Following are 9 T cell receptor beta chains from one sample sequenced in a study of response to subunit inactivated influenza vaccine (dated by TCRdb to between 2017 and 2018). Libraries were made using RT-PCR. The data were produced on an Illumina HiSeq 2500. TCRdb redid the processing of the public reads, applying fastp at Q25 and MiXCR, and retained in-frame beta chains. Every distinct CDR3 protein forms one entry, paired with its most common genes and DNA. Present in this sample are some 850,000 distinct CDR3 sequences, less than 20% of which were seen just once. The ten largest make up approximately 11% of the sample. The sample was PBMCs from blood, taken 5 days after vaccination. The source is a man aged 50-59 years who received an inactivated influenza vaccine. Donor details come from another sample of the same person, matched by shared clones.

The table lists this clonotype with a few counts. The rearrangement joins TRBV25-1 to TRBJ2-3; D call uncertain. Trimming took 3 bases from V and 0 from J, leaving 10 bases between them. Germline V gene sequence: CDR1 MGHDK, CDR2 SYGVNS. The CDR3 length is 15 residues. CDR3 in amino acids: CASSDDGRSTDTQYF. The CDR3 DNA reads TGTGCCAGCAGTGATGACGGAAGAAGCACAGATACGCAGTATTTT. The full variable domain, completed using reference TRBV25-1 and TRBJ2-3, is EADIYQTPRYLVIGTGKKITLECSQTMGHDKMYWYQQDPGMELHLIHYSYGVNSTEKGDLSSESTVSRIRTEHFPLTLESARPSHTSQYLCASSDDGRSTDTQYFGPGTRLTVL.

The rearrangement joins TRBV11-2 to TRBJ2-3; unclear D gene. CDR1 is SGHAT and CDR2 is FQNNGV in the germline V gene. CDR3 length equals 11 residues. Trimming stripped 11 bases from V and 2 bases from J, with 8 bases between. As DNA, the CDR3 is TGTGCCTGTTTAAACACAGATACGCAGTATTTT. It encodes CACLNTDTQYF.

This chain connects TRBV5-1 to TRBJ2-3; 8 bases agree with TRBD2. CDR3 size: 18 residues. Germline lookup yields CDR1 SGHRS and CDR2 YFSETQ. After removal of 1 base from V and 5 bases from J, the junction contained 15 bases not matched to a gene. As DNA, the CDR3 is TGCGCCAGCAGCTTGATGCAGACAGGCCGGGGGGGCCGAGATACGCAGTATTTT. The encoded protein is CASSLMQTGRGGRDTQYF. The full variable domain, rest sourced from reference TRBV5-1 and TRBJ2-3, is KAGVTQTPRYLIKTRGQQVTLSCSPISGHRSVSWYQQTPGQGLQFLFEYFSETQRNKGNFPGRFSGRQFSNSRSEMNVSTLELGDSALYLCASSLMQTGRGGRDTQYFGPGTRLTVL.

This clonotype was seen many times. V gene TRBV6-5 combines with J gene TRBJ2-1; D not resolved. Trimming took off 2 bases at V and 6 bases at J, with 11 bases between the two ends. This CDR3 is built from 14 residues. The germline V gene has CDR1 MNHEY and CDR2 SVGAGI. The CDR3 here is CASSYRAGRNEQFF. CDR3 DNA sequence: TGTGCCAGCAGTTACAGGGCCGGACGCAATGAGCAGTTCTTC.

In this sample, this clonotype turned up a few times. V and J are TRBV27 and TRBJ2-1; 9 bases agree with TRBD2. J lost 0 bases, V lost 5 bases, and 11 bases had no gene match. CDR3 size: 18 residues. Per the germline V gene, CDR1 is MNHEY and CDR2 is SMNVEV (reference sequence). The CDR3 nucleotides are TGTGCCAGCAGTCTCCGGGGACTAGCCGTGAGCTCCTACAATGAGCAGTTCTTC. Amino acids: CASSLRGLAVSSYNEQFF.

This clonotype was counted a few times. The rearrangement uses TRBV9 and TRBJ2-3; maybe TRBD2 (5 bases). The V and J ends lost 2 bases and 1 base respectively, with 11 bases between them. There are 15 residues in the CDR3. Germline CDR1 and CDR2: SGDLS and YYNGEE. CDR3 sequence: CASSVGLEGTDTQYF. The CDR3 DNA reads as TGTGCCAGCAGCGTTGGACTGGAAGGCACAGATACGCAGTATTTT.

This clonotype was detected a few times. The chain carries TRBV4-3 and TRBJ2-1; TRBD2 matches at 9 bases. After removal of 1 base from V and 5 bases from J, the junction contained 12 bases not matched to a gene. Germline V lookup: CDR1 LGHNA, CDR2 YSLEER. CDR3 length: 18 amino acids. The chain's CDR3 is CASSQGLFGGRVHNEQFF. The CDR3 DNA follows: TGCGCCAGCAGCCAAGGTCTCTTTGGCGGGAGGGTCCACAATGAGCAGTTCTTC.

The chain has TRBV20-1 and TRBJ2-7; the match to TRBD2 covers 9 bases. Germline CDR1 DFQATT, CDR2 SNEGSKA (reference sequence). V gave up 1 base and J gave up 3 bases; unmatched junction bases: 19. The CDR3 runs 19 residues. CDR3 DNA: TGCAGTGCTAGAGGGGACGCGGCCGGGGGAGCGGGGGGATACTACGAGCAGTACTTC. Translating it yields CSARGDAAGGAGGYYEQYF.

This clonotype was observed a handful of times. The chain has TRBV10-3 and TRBJ2-7; TRBD1 matches at 9 bases. There are 14 residues in the CDR3. Germline V lookup: CDR1 ENHRY, CDR2 SYGVKD. The ends lost 2 bases at V and 2 bases at J; junction bases unmatched: 1. CDR3 DNA: TGTGCCATCAGTGAGCGGGACAGGGCCTACGAGCAGTACTTC. Amino acids: CAISERDRAYEQYF.